These T cell receptor beta chains were read from a single sample in a study of CD8+CD57+ T cells in acquired aplastic anemia. From the reads, TCRdb called clonotypes with MiXCR, one entry per CDR3 protein. The table has some 150,000 distinct CDR3 sequences, less than 45% seen once. Input material: sorted CD4+, CD8+, or CD8+CD57+ T cells (not recorded which) from PBMCs. The receptors originated from a human donor in good health, serving as a control. Both conserved end residues are part of each CDR3. A D gene is named only where the DNA matches it firmly. Expanded clones get a size class; other rows say once, few or many, or leave the size out.

V: TRBV15; size: few; D: .; J: TRBJ1-1; DNA: TGTGCCACCAGCAGAGACAGGGAGGCTGAAGCTTTCTTT; CDR3: CATSRDREAEAFF
V: TRBV5-4; size: few; D: .; J: TRBJ2-4; DNA: TGTGCCAGCAGCTTGCATTCCTTAGCCAAAAACATTCAGTACTTC; CDR3: CASSLHSLAKNIQYF
V: TRBV19; size: many; D: .; J: TRBJ2-4; DNA: TGTGCCAGTAGCAAGAATCCAAGACAAGCCAAAAACATTCAGTACTTC; CDR3: CASSKNPRQAKNIQYF
V: TRBV5-1; size: many; D: .; J: TRBJ2-3; DNA: TGCGCCAGCAGCTTGGGACAGGTGTGGACAGATACGCAGTATTTT; CDR3: CASSLGQVWTDTQYF
V: TRBV30; size: few; D: .; J: TRBJ1-1; DNA: TGTGCCTGGAGCCCTCTTGGGACGGGGAACACTGAAGCTTTCTTT; CDR3: CAWSPLGTGNTEAFF
V: TRBV2; size: .; D: .; J: TRBJ1-1; DNA: TGTGCCAGCAGTTCCGGACCCTTAGGGGCTTTCTTT; CDR3: CASSSGPLGAFF
V: TRBV25-1; size: .; D: .; J: TRBJ2-5; DNA: TGTGCCAGCAGTGAAGGTCTAATGGAGGAGCAAGAGACCCAGTACTTC; CDR3: CASSEGLMEEQETQYF
V: TRBV27; size: many; D: .; J: TRBJ1-6; DNA: TGTGCCAGCAGTATAATGAGGTCCTATAATTCACCCCTCCACTTT; CDR3: CASSIMRSYNSPLHF
V: TRBV9; size: .; D: .; J: TRBJ2-5; DNA: TGTGCCAGCAGCGTAGTTGAAGGACGGGAGGAGACCCAGTACTTC; CDR3: CASSVVEGREETQYF
V: TRBV6-5; size: .; D: .; J: TRBJ2-6; DNA: TGTGCCAGCAGTTACTCGCCTGGGGCCAACGTCCTGACTTTC; CDR3: CASSYSPGANVLTF
V: TRBV7-9; size: .; D: .; J: TRBJ2-2; DNA: TGTGCCAGCAGCCCACCTCACACCGGGGAGCTGTTTTTT; CDR3: CASSPPHTGELFF
V: TRBV12-3/TRBV12-4; size: many; D: .; J: TRBJ1-2; DNA: TGTGCCAGCAGTTCAGCCCCTAATGGCTACACCTTC; CDR3: CASSSAPNGYTF
V: TRBV7-9; size: .; D: .; J: TRBJ2-7; DNA: TGTGCCAGCAGCTCCGACCTGGGGGAGCAGTACTTC; CDR3: CASSSDLGEQYF
V: TRBV29-1; size: .; D: TRBD1; J: TRBJ1-1; DNA: TGCAGCGTACGACAGGGGACAGGGTTAACTGAAGCTTTATTT; CDR3: CSVRQGTGLTEALF
V: TRBV5-1; size: many; D: TRBD1; J: TRBJ2-3; DNA: TGCGCCAGCAGCTGGGACAGGGGAACAGATACGCAGTATTTT; CDR3: CASSWDRGTDTQYF
V: TRBV9; size: many; D: .; J: TRBJ1-5; DNA: TGTGCCAGCAGCGGTGGAAATACCAATCAGCCCCAGCATTTT; CDR3: CASSGGNTNQPQHF